A selection of T cell receptor beta chains follows, all from one sample in a study of Graves' ophthalmopathy and Graves' hyperthyroidism. TCRdb recomputed calls from the multiplex PCR reads with MiXCR, one row per CDR3 protein. The table includes approximately 480,000 distinct CDR3 sequences, approximately 15% detected once. Material: blood. The receptor source for this set is a woman in her 30s with Graves' ophthalmopathy. Both conserved end residues are part of each CDR3. The order of the fields is J gene, D gene, V gene, clone size, CDR3 DNA, CDR3 protein. The D gene is left open where the match is weak. Some rows have no size entry. The others give once, few or many, or a class for an expanded clone.

J: TRBJ1-1
D: .
V: TRBV4-2
size: .
DNA: TGTGCCAGCAGCCAAGAACAGACTATCTGGAACACTGAAGCTTTCTTT
CDR3: CASSQEQTIWNTEAFF

J: TRBJ2-5
D: .
V: TRBV28
size: many
DNA: TGTGCCAGCAGTTTATTCCACCGGGACTGGCAAGAGACCCAGTACTTC
CDR3: CASSLFHRDWQETQYF

J: TRBJ2-3
D: .
V: TRBV3-1
size: .
DNA: TGTGCCAGCAGCCAAGAGGGCCATACGCAGTATTTT
CDR3: CASSQEGHTQYF

J: TRBJ1-1
D: .
V: TRBV6-1
size: many
DNA: TGTGCCAGCAGTGTGGACTGGGGCACTGAAGCTTTCTTT
CDR3: CASSVDWGTEAFF

J: TRBJ1-1
D: TRBD1
V: TRBV6-2/TRBV6-3
size: many
DNA: TGTGCCAGCAGTTCAACCAGGGGGATTAAAGCTTTCTTT
CDR3: CASSSTRGIKAFF

J: TRBJ2-2
D: .
V: TRBV6-1
size: many
DNA: TGTGCCAGCAGTGAAGCGCTAAACTTCGGGGAGCTGTTTTTT
CDR3: CASSEALNFGELFF

J: TRBJ1-6
D: .
V: TRBV27
size: many
DNA: TGTGCCAGCGGTGCTACAGGCGCGTGGAATTCACCCCTCCACTTT
CDR3: CASGATGAWNSPLHF

J: TRBJ2-7
D: .
V: TRBV28
size: many
DNA: TGTGCCAGCAGGGGAAATACCTACGAGCAGTACTTC
CDR3: CASRGNTYEQYF

J: TRBJ1-6
D: TRBD1
V: TRBV20-1
size: many
DNA: TGCAGTGCCAGACAGGGGGAGATTTCACCCCTCCACTTT
CDR3: CSARQGEISPLHF

J: TRBJ2-2
D: .
V: TRBV11-1
size: .
DNA: TGTGCCAACATCATTCAGCTCCTAGGGTCGGCCACCGGGGAGCTGTTTTTT
CDR3: CANIIQLLGSATGELFF

J: TRBJ1-6
D: .
V: TRBV12-3/TRBV12-4
size: many
DNA: TGTGCCAGCAGTTTCAGCTCTATAGATTCACCCCTCCACTTT
CDR3: CASSFSSIDSPLHF

J: TRBJ2-2
D: TRBD2
V: TRBV12-3/TRBV12-4
size: .
DNA: TGTGCCAGCAGTTTATACGGCGGGGGGAACACCGGGGAGCTGTTTTTT
CDR3: CASSLYGGGNTGELFF

J: TRBJ1-2
D: TRBD1
V: TRBV27
size: few
DNA: TGTGCCAGCAGTCCTCGCCCGGGACAGACCATCTATGGCTACACCTTC
CDR3: CASSPRPGQTIYGYTF

J: TRBJ1-3
D: .
V: TRBV6-1
size: many
DNA: TGTGCCAGCAAAGCCGTAATCTCTGGAAACACCATATATTTT
CDR3: CASKAVISGNTIYF

J: TRBJ1-5
D: .
V: TRBV28
size: many
DNA: TGTGCCAGCAGTCCACCTACAGGGTATCAGCCCCAGCATTTT
CDR3: CASSPPTGYQPQHF

J: TRBJ2-7
D: .
V: TRBV28
size: many
DNA: TGTGCCAGCAGTTTACCCCCCTACGAGCAGTACTTC
CDR3: CASSLPPYEQYF

J: TRBJ2-7
D: TRBD1
V: TRBV13
size: many
DNA: TGTGCCAGCAGCTGGCTGGGAAACAGGGGTTACGAGCAGTACTTC
CDR3: CASSWLGNRGYEQYF

J: TRBJ1-1
D: .
V: TRBV7-9
size: .
DNA: TGTGCCAGCAGCTTAGCACAGGTGAACACTGAAGCTTTCTTT
CDR3: CASSLAQVNTEAFF

J: TRBJ2-5
D: .
V: TRBV6-1
size: .
DNA: TGTGCCAGCACGCATCCCCAGGGGTTGAAGACCCAGTACTTC
CDR3: CASTHPQGLKTQYF

J: TRBJ1-1
D: .
V: TRBV28
size: many
DNA: TGTGCCAGCAGTTTAAGTTATCAGGAAATTTACACTGAAGCTTTCTTT
CDR3: CASSLSYQEIYTEAFF

J: TRBJ2-5
D: .
V: TRBV6-5
size: few
DNA: TGTGCCAGCAGATACTCTGGAGGCCTACAAGAGACCCAGTACTTC
CDR3: CASRYSGGLQETQYF

J: TRBJ1-1
D: .
V: TRBV30
size: many
DNA: TGTGCCTGGAGTCCAGGACACTGGGGCGGTCTTGCCACTGAAGCTTTCTTT
CDR3: CAWSPGHWGGLATEAFF

J: TRBJ1-5
D: .
V: TRBV20-1
size: .
DNA: TGCAGTGCTAGCACCGGGGGACTTCGGAATCAGCCCCAGCATTTT
CDR3: CSASTGGLRNQPQHF

J: TRBJ1-1
D: .
V: TRBV25-1
size: many
DNA: TGTGCCAGCAGTGATTGGAAGGGGACTGAAGCTTTCTTT
CDR3: CASSDWKGTEAFF

J: TRBJ1-6
D: TRBD1
V: TRBV12-3/TRBV12-4
size: many
DNA: TGTGCCAGCAGTTCGCTTTTTTTGGGACAGGGGAGCTCCTATAATTCACCCCTCCACTTT
CDR3: CASSSLFLGQGSSYNSPLHF

J: TRBJ1-5
D: TRBD1
V: TRBV19
size: many
DNA: TGTGCCAGTAGCAACAGAGAGGGACAGGGTGGAAGTCAGCCCCAGCATTTT
CDR3: CASSNREGQGGSQPQHF

J: TRBJ1-6
D: .
V: TRBV20-1
size: many
DNA: TGCAGTGCTAGGTCAGGGTCTTCCCTCCACTTT
CDR3: CSARSGSSLHF

J: TRBJ1-2
D: .
V: TRBV19
size: many
DNA: TGTGCCAGTAGCATAGGACAGAGCTATGGCTACACCTTC
CDR3: CASSIGQSYGYTF

J: TRBJ1-2
D: TRBD1
V: TRBV12-3/TRBV12-4
size: many
DNA: TGTGCCAGCAGACCCCCCGGGACAGTTGTGGGGTATGGCTACACCTTC
CDR3: CASRPPGTVVGYGYTF

J: TRBJ2-5
D: TRBD2
V: TRBV3-1
size: many
DNA: TGTGCCAGCAGCCAAGGCATTAGCGGGAGTGGGGAGACCCAGTACTTC
CDR3: CASSQGISGSGETQYF

J: TRBJ2-5
D: .
V: TRBV6-5
size: many
DNA: TGTGCCAGCAGTTACTACTTTGGTGGGGGGCGAGAGACCCAGTACTTC
CDR3: CASSYYFGGGRETQYF